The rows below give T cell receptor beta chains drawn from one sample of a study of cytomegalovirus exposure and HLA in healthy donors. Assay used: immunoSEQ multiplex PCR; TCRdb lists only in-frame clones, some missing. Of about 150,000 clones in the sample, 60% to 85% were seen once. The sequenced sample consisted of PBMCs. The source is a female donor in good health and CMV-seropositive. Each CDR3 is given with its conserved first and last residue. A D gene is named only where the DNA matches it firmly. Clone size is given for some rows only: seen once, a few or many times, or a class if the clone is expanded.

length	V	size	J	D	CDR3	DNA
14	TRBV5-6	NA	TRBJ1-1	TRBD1	CASSPGGTGVAAFF	TGTGCCAGCAGCCCGGGAGGGACAGGGGTGGCAGCTTTCTTT
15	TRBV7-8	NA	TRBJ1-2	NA	CASSKSGRDIGGYTF	TGTGCCAGCAGCAAGAGTGGTCGGGACATAGGTGGCTACACCTTC
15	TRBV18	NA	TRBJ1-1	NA	CASSPGEGLNTEAFF	TGTGCCAGCTCACCAGGGGAGGGCCTAAACACTGAAGCTTTCTTT
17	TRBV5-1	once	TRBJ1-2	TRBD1	CASSEVASGTGNYGYTF	TGCGCCAGCAGCGAGGTAGCCTCCGGGACAGGCAACTATGGCTACACCTTC
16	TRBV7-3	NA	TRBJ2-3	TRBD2	CASSRRTSGGTDTQYF	TGTGCCAGCAGCCGGAGGACTAGCGGGGGCACAGATACGCAGTATTTT
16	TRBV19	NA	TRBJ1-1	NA	CASSISPGDGHPEAFF	TGTGCCAGTAGTATTTCCCCGGGAGATGGGCACCCTGAAGCTTTCTTT
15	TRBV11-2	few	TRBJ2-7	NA	CASSLGQAISYEQYF	TGTGCCAGCAGCTTAGGGCAGGCGATCTCCTACGAGCAGTACTTC
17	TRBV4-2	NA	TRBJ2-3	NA	CASSQDPAGSPSDTQYF	TGTGCCAGCAGCCAAGATCCCGCGGGATCCCCCTCGGATACGCAGTATTTT
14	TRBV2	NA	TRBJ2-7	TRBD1	CASTLTGTSYEQYF	TGTGCCAGCACCCTGACAGGGACGTCCTACGAGCAGTACTTC
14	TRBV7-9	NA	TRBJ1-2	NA	CASSLGTGGYGYTF	TGTGCCAGCAGCTTAGGGACCGGCGGGTATGGCTACACCTTC
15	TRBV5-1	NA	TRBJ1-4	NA	CASSLSPSRGEKLFF	TGCGCCAGCAGCTTGTCCCCCAGTCGGGGAGAAAAACTGTTTTTT
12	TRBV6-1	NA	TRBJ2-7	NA	CASSEVTGIEYF	TGTGCCAGCAGTGAAGTGACCGGGATTGAGTACTTC
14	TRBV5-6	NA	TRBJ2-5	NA	CASSLGWGPETQYF	TGTGCCAGCAGCTTGGGCTGGGGGCCAGAGACCCAGTACTTC
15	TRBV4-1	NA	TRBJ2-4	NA	CASSQANRGIGIQYF	TGCGCCAGCAGCCAAGCCAACCGGGGGATAGGCATTCAGTACTTC
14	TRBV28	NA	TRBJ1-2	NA	CASTIEDTRYGYTF	TGTGCCAGCACCATAGAGGACACCCGCTATGGCTACACCTTC
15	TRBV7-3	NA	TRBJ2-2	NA	CASSLYQGGTGELFF	TGTGCCAGCAGCTTATATCAGGGCGGCACCGGGGAGCTGTTTTTT
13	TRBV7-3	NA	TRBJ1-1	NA	CASSDWDSPEAFF	TGTGCCAGCAGCGATTGGGACTCTCCTGAAGCTTTCTTT
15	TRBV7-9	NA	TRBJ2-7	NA	CASSLSRFEGDEQYF	TGTGCCAGCAGCTTATCAAGGTTCGAGGGGGACGAGCAGTACTTC
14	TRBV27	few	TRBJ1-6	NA	CASSLTGNNSPLHF	TGTGCCAGCAGTTTAACAGGAAATAATTCACCCCTCCACTTT
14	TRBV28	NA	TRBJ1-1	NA	CASSFQLWEEGAFF	TGTGCCAGCAGTTTTCAGTTGTGGGAGGAGGGAGCTTTCTTT
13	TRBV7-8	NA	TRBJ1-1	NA	CASSLMANTEAFF	TGTGCCAGCAGCTTAATGGCGAACACTGAAGCTTTCTTT
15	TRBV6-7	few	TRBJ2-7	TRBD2	CASCSGRAKSYEQYF	TGTGCCAGCTGTAGCGGGAGGGCCAAAAGCTACGAGCAGTACTTC
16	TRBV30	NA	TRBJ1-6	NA	CAWSLPRSSYNSPLHF	TGTGCCTGGAGTCTCCCCCGTAGCTCCTATAATTCACCCCTCCACTTT
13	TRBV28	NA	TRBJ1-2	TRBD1	CASRTGGGYGYTF	TGTGCCAGCAGGACAGGGGGCGGGTATGGCTACACCTTC
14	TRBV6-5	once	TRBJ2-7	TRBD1	CASRKGQGGYEQYF	TGTGCCAGCAGAAAGGGACAGGGAGGCTACGAGCAGTACTTC
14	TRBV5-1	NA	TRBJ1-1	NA	CASSSSIGGTEAFF	TGCGCCAGCAGCTCTAGTATAGGGGGCACTGAAGCTTTCTTT
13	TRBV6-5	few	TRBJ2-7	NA	CASSYAQGSEQYF	TGTGCCAGCAGTTACGCACAGGGCTCCGAGCAGTACTTC
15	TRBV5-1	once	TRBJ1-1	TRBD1	CASKLGTGLNTEAFF	TGCGCCAGCAAATTAGGGACAGGGCTGAACACTGAAGCTTTCTTT
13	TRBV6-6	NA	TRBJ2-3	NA	CASSLEESDTQYF	TGTGCCAGCAGTCTAGAGGAGTCAGATACGCAGTATTTT
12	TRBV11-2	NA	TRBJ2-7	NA	CASSLTSYEQYF	TGTGCCAGCAGCCTTACTTCCTACGAGCAGTACTTC
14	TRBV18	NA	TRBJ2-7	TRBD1	CASSTTQGQAEQYF	TGTGCCAGCTCAACTACACAGGGGCAGGCCGAGCAGTACTTC
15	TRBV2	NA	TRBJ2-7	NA	CASRKGDNFLAEQYF	TGTGCCAGCAGAAAGGGGGACAATTTTTTGGCCGAGCAGTACTTC
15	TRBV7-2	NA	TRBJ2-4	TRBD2	CASRTAGGTVDIQYF	TGTGCCAGCAGAACGGCGGGAGGCACGGTAGACATTCAGTACTTC
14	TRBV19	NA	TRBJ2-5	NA	CASSMQGPQETQYF	TGTGCCAGTAGTATGCAGGGCCCCCAAGAGACCCAGTACTTC
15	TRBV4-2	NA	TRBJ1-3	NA	CASSQEYGQGNTIYF	TGTGCCAGCAGCCAAGAATATGGGCAGGGAAACACCATATATTTT
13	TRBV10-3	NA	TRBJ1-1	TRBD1	CAIREGQGPEAFF	TGTGCCATCAGGGAGGGACAGGGACCCGAAGCTTTCTTT
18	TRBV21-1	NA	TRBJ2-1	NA	CASSKVGRGVRILDEQFF	TGTGCCAGCAGCAAAGTGGGCCGGGGGGTCCGAATCTTAGATGAGCAGTTCTTC
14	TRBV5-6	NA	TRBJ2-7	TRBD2	CASSLVAGDYEQYF	TGTGCCAGCAGCTTGGTAGCGGGAGACTACGAGCAGTACTTC
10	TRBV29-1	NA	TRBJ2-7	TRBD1	CSVGTGEQYF	TGCAGCGTTGGGACAGGCGAGCAGTACTTC
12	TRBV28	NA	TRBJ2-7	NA	CASSLVLYEQYF	TGTGCCAGCAGTTTAGTCCTGTACGAGCAGTACTTC
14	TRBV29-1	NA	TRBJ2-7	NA	CSVLRDSSSYEQYF	TGCAGCGTACTCCGGGACTCAAGCTCCTACGAGCAGTACTTC
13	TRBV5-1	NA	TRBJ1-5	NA	CASSPTGDQPQHF	TGCGCCAGCAGCCCAACAGGAGATCAGCCCCAGCATTTT
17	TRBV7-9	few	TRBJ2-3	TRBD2	CASSSTKTGGSTDTQYF	TGTGCCAGCAGCTCGACCAAAACGGGAGGTTCTACAGATACGCAGTATTTT
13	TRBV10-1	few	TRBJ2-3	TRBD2	CASRREATDTQYF	TGCGCCAGCAGACGGGAGGCCACAGATACGCAGTATTTT
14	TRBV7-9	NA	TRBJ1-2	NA	CASSLAAGSHGYTF	TGTGCCAGCAGCTTAGCGGCGGGATCTCATGGCTACACCTTC
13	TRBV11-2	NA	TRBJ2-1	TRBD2	CASSFGGEGVQFF	TGTGCCAGCAGCTTTGGGGGGGAAGGAGTGCAGTTCTTC
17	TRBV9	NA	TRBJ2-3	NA	CASSVVSNLDFTDTQYF	TGTGCCAGCAGCGTAGTTTCTAATCTGGACTTCACAGATACGCAGTATTTT
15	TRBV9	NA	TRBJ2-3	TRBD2	CASSPLAEYTDTQYF	TGTGCCAGCAGCCCGCTAGCGGAATACACAGATACGCAGTATTTT